The following is a TCR beta chain sequence with its context. TCRdb reprocessed the PCR reads using MiXCR. The sample holds over 45,000 clones; 22% are singletons and the top ten take around 3.8%. This sample stems from a study of metastatic and nonmetastatic thyroid tumors. Thyroid surgery took place with no prior treatment in any patient. Germline CDR1 MGHDK, CDR2 SYGVNS. The CDR3 covers 15 residues. V was pared by 11 bases and J by 8 bases, with 24 bases between. The source of this sequence is a male donor with papillary thyroid cancer or a benign thyroid nodule (not recorded which). Some clones in this sample may be carry-over from other donors' samples. The V and J genes are TRBV25-1 and TRBJ1-4, with TRBD1 as a possible D gene (6 bases). The sequenced sample consisted of blood. CDR3 bases: TGTGCCGGCACCCCCAAGGGGGGGGGAGGAGAAAAACTGTTTTTT. Amino acid sequence: CAGTPKGGGGEKLFF.